This TCR beta chain came from a study of response to subunit inactivated influenza vaccine. There are 17 residues in the CDR3. Germline CDR1 LNHNV, CDR2 YYDKDF (reference sequence). TCRdb independently ran MiXCR on the RT-PCR reads; one entry per CDR3 protein. The data contain 180,000 or so distinct CDR3 sequences, approximately 12% of them seen just once; the ten biggest clones take up 25% to 30%. A few counts support this clonotype. Compared with germline, one end of the junction differs, possibly owing to a read error. This same sample was also part of a study on T cells expressing NK-cell markers. That paper notes: With UMIs, 5'RACE template switching was used to make TCR beta cDNA. Restricting sorting to alpha-beta TCR T cells was achieved in several experiments by an anti-gamma-delta TCR antibody.

Here the sequenced sample was CD8+ T cells sorted from PBMCs, taken about 12 days after vaccination. The rearrangement links TRBV15 to TRBJ2-1, with TRBD1 matching 7 bases. This sequence originates from a man aged 45 to 65 who received an inactivated influenza vaccine. The CDR3 nucleotides are TGTGCCACCACCAGAGACAAGGAGACAGGGAATTTTGATGAGCAGTTCTTC. Protein: CATTRDKETGNFDEQFF.